Each of the 13 T cell receptor beta chains below was sequenced from the same sample in a study of cytomegalovirus exposure and HLA in healthy donors. PCR amplification relied on 60 Vbeta primers (plus 13 Jbeta primers). Clones were sequenced by immunoSEQ multiplex PCR, and TCRdb holds only the in-frame ones, with some missing. The table includes 100,000 to 150,000 clones, 81% detected once. Sequenced material: PBMCs. The source of these receptors is a man younger than 35 in good health and CMV-seronegative.

The chain links TRBV25-1 to TRBJ2-6; D possibly corresponds to TRBD1 (5 bases). This CDR3 has 17 residues. Germline values: CDR1 MGHDK, CDR2 SYGVNS. V lost 4 bases and J lost 8, with 21 bases in between. The CDR3 DNA follows: TGTGCCAGCAGTGGACCGTCTCTAGGACAAGGGCCCAACGTCCTGACTTTC. Translation: CASSGPSLGQGPNVLTF.

J is TRBJ2-1 and V is TRBV21-1; the table's D call of TRBD1 was not tested on the DNA. TRBV21-1 corresponds to a pseudogene. This CDR3 has 16 residues. The CDR3 region is CASSKEDRSGLYEQFF. CDR3 nucleotide sequence: TGTGCCAGCAGCAAAGAGGACAGATCAGGGCTATACGAGCAGTTCTTC.

The chain uses TRBV7-8 and TRBJ2-7, with TRBD1 identical over 9 bases. This CDR3 comprises 17 residues. Germline V lookup: CDR1 SGHVS, CDR2 FQNEAQ. Unmatched junction bases numbered 12, after V lost 3 bases and J lost 3 bases. CDR3 nucleotide sequence: TGTGCCAGCAGCTTCCCTGGGGGACAGGGAAGTCTCTACGAGCAGTACTTC. Amino acids: CASSFPGGQGSLYEQYF.

The chain has TRBV7-3 and TRBJ2-7; D may be TRBD2 (6 bases). V was trimmed by 5 bases and J by 2 bases, leaving 16 bases between them. The CDR3 consists of 15 residues. Germline assignment: CDR1 SGHTA and CDR2 FQGTGA. As DNA, the CDR3 is TGTGCCAGCAGCCTTCGAGGAGGGGAAGCCTACGAGCAGTACTTC. Protein product: CASSLRGGEAYEQYF.

The rearrangement uses TRBV9 and TRBJ2-3, with 10 nucleotides matching TRBD2. J gave up 2 bases and V 0 bases, and 6 bases lay outside the gene matches. Germline CDR1 SGDLS, CDR2 YYNGEE. This CDR3 is built from 17 residues. CDR3 DNA sequence: TGTGCCAGCAGCGTAGACCTTAGCGGGGGGATCACAGATACGCAGTATTTT. It codes for CASSVDLSGGITDTQYF.

The genes are TRBV2 and TRBJ1-1; TRBD1 might be the D (5 bases). With 6 bases removed from V and 4 bases from J, the gap between germline ends came to 24 bases. The CDR3 has 17 residues. The germline V gene encodes CDR1 SNHLY and CDR2 FYNNEI. Here the CDR3 DNA reads TGTGCCAGCAGCGGTAATTACCTCTCGACTAGGGGCACTGAAGCTTTCTTT. Its translation: CASSGNYLSTRGTEAFF.

The genes are TRBV25-1 and TRBJ1-3; TRBD1 might be the D (6 bases). With 6 bases removed from V and 3 bases from J, the gap between germline ends came to 12 bases. The CDR3 is 14 amino acids. Per the germline V gene, CDR1 is MGHDK and CDR2 is SYGVNS. CDR3 loop: CASRHRADGNTIYF. CDR3 sequence (DNA): TGTGCCAGCAGGCACAGGGCGGATGGAAACACCATATATTTT.

The rearrangement joins TRBV28 to TRBJ1-2; 7 bases are a match to TRBD1. The V segment lost 2 bases and the J segment 0 bases; nucleotides outside the gene matches: 0. The CDR3 consists of 14 residues. Germline V CDR1 and CDR2: MDHEN, SYDVKM. This chain's CDR3 is CASSLGTANYGYTF. The CDR3 DNA reads TGTGCCAGCAGTTTAGGGACAGCTAACTATGGCTACACCTTC.

CDR3 amino acids: CASSLAAGVGNTDTQYF. The CDR3 DNA is TGTGCCAGCAGCTTGGCCGCCGGGGTTGGAAACACAGATACGCAGTATTTT. The chain carries TRBV5-4 and TRBJ2-3; a weak D match, TRBD2 (5 bases). Trimming cost V 0 bases and J 2 bases, with 16 bases left between them. The CDR3 has 17 residues. Germline-derived CDR1 and CDR2 are SGHNT and YYREEE (reference sequence).

The chain couples TRBV5-1 to TRBJ2-7, with 8 positions matching TRBD2. Germline CDR1 SGHRS, CDR2 YFSETQ. The CDR3 length is 17 residues. The junction had 10 bases not matched to a gene; V was cut back by 2 bases and J by 0 bases. The CDR3 here is CASSLLGGALSSYEQYF. The DNA of the CDR3 is TGCGCCAGCAGCTTACTCGGGGGGGCCCTAAGCTCCTACGAGCAGTACTTC.

The rearrangement uses TRBV7-9 and TRBJ2-5; 10 nucleotides agree with TRBD1. Per germline, CDR1 SEHNR and CDR2 FQNEAQ (reference sequence). The junction had 9 bases not matched to a gene; V was cut back by 0 bases and J by 5 bases. The length of the CDR3 is 17 residues. The CDR3 coding sequence is TGTGCCAGCAGCTTAGCGGTTAAGACAGGGGGCTGGGAGACCCAGTACTTC. Its protein product is CASSLAVKTGGWETQYF. Combining the CDR3 with reference TRBV7-9 and TRBJ2-5 gives the whole variable domain DTGVSQNPRHKITKRGQNVTFRCDPISEHNRLYWYRQTLGQGPEFLTYFQNEAQLEKSRLLSDRFSAERPKGSFSTLEIQRTEQGDSAMYLCASSLAVKTGGWETQYFGPGTRLLVL.

The chain links TRBV7-2 to TRBJ2-1; 7 bases agree with TRBD2. Trimming took 1 base from V and 7 from J; bases not matched to a gene: 1. The CDR3 spans 13 residues. Per the germline V gene, CDR1 is SGHTA and CDR2 is FQGNSA. The CDR3 sequence is CASSLVGGNEQFF. The DNA of the CDR3 is TGTGCCAGCAGCTTAGTGGGGGGGAATGAGCAGTTCTTC.

Here the CDR3 reads CASTTGYQPQHF. As DNA, the CDR3 is TGTGCCAGTACTACAGGGTATCAGCCCCAGCATTTT. V usage is TRBV19 and J usage is TRBJ1-5; TRBD1 is a possible D gene (6 bases). Germline V lookup: CDR1 LNHDA, CDR2 SQIVND (reference sequence). V was clipped by 7 bases and J by 5 bases, with 9 bases between them. The CDR3 is 12 amino acids.